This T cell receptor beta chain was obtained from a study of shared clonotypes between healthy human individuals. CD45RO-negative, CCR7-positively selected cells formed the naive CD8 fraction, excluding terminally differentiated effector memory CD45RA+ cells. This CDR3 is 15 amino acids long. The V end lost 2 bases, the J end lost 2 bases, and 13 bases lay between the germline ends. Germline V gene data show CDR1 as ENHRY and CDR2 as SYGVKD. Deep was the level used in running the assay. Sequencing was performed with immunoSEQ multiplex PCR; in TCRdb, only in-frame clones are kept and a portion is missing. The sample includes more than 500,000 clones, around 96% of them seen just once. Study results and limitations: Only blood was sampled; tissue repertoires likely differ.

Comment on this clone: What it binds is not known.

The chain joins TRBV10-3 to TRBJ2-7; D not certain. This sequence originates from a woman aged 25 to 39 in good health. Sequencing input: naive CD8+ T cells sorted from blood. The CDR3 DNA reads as TGTGCCATCAGTGAGAAGATCGCCCCCCCCTACGAGCAGTACTTC. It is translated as CAISEKIAPPYEQYF.